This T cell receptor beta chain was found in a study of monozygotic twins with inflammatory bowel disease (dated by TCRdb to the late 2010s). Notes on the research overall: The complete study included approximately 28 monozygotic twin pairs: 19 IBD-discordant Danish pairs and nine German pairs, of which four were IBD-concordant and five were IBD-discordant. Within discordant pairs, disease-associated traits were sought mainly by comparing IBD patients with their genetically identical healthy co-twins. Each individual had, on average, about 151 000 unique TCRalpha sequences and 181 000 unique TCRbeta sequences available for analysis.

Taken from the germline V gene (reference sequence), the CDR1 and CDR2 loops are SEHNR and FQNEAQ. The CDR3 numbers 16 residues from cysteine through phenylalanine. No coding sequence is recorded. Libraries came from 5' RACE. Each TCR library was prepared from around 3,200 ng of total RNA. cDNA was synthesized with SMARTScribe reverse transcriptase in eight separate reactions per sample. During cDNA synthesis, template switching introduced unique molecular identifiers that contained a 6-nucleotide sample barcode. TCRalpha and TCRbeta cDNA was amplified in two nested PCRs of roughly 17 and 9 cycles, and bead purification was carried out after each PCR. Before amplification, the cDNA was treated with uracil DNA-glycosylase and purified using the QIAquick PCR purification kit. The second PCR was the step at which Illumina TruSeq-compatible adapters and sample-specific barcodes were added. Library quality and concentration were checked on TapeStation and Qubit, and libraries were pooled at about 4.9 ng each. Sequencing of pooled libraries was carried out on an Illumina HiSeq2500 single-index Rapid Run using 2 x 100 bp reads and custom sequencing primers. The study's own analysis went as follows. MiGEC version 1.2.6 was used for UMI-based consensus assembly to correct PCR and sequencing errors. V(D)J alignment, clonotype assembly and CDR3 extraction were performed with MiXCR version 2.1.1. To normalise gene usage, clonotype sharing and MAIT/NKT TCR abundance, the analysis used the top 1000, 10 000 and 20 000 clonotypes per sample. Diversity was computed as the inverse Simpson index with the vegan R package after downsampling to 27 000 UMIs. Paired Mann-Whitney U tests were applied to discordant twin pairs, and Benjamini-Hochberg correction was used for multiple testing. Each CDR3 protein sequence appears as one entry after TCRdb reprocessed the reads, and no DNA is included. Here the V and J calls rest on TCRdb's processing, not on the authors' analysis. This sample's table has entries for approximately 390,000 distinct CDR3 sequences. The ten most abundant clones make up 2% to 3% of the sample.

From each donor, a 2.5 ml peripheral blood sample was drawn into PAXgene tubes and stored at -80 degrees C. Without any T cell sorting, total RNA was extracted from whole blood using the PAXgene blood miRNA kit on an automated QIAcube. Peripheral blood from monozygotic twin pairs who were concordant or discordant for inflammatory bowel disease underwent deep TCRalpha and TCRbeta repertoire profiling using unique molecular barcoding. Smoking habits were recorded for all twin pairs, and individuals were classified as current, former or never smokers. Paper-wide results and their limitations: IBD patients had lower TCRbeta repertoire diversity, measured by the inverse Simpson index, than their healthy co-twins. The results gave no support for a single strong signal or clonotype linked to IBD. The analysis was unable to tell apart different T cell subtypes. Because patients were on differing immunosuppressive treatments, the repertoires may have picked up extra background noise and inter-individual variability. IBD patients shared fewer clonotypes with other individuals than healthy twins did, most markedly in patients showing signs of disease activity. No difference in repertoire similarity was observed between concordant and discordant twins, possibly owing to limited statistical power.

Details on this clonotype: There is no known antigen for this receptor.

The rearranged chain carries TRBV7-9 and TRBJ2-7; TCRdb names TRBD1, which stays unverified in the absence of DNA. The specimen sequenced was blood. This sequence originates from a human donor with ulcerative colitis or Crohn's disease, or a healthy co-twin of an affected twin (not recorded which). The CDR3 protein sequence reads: CASRPKTGTGGEGMYF. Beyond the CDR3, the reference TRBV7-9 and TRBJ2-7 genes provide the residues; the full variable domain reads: DTGVSQNPRHKITKRGQNVTFRCDPISEHNRLYWYRQTLGQGPEFLTYFQNEAQLEKSRLLSDRFSAERPKGSFSTLEIQRTEQGDSAMYLCASRPKTGTGGEGMYFGPGTRLTVT.